Presented here are 20 T cell receptor beta chains from one specimen sequenced in a study of identifying expanded T cells in peripheral blood. Profiled with immunoSEQ multiplex PCR; TCRdb holds only in-frame clones, not every one. The sample includes approximately 130,000 clones, approximately 88% seen only once; the top ten take roughly 3.3%. The material sequenced was blood. These receptors were collected from a person aged 18 to 75 in good health.

The CDR3 here is CASSQDLVGGTTYNEQFF. The CDR3 coding sequence is TGCGCCAGCAGCCAAGATCTAGTGGGAGGGACTACATACAATGAGCAGTTCTTC. The rearrangement uses TRBV4-3 and TRBJ2-1; 7 nucleotides align to TRBD2. The trim removed 0 bases at V and 4 bases at J, leaving 12 bases unmatched. CDR3 length: 18 amino acids. Germline lookup yields CDR1 LGHNA and CDR2 YSLEER.

The rearrangement links TRBV5-6 to TRBJ2-1, with D possibly TRBD2 on 7 matching bases. The V end lost 2 bases, the J end lost 7 bases, and 13 bases lay between the germline ends. The V gene's germline CDR1 is SGHDT and CDR2 YYEEEE. The CDR3 is 14 residues long. The CDR3 nucleotides are TGTGCCAGCAGCTTTCGGGGGGCCAGGAATGAGCAGTTCTTC. Protein sequence: CASSFRGARNEQFF. Looking up the rest from reference TRBV5-6 and TRBJ2-1 gives the full variable domain: DAGVTQSPTHLIKTRGQQVTLRCSPKSGHDTVSWYQQALGQGPQFIFQYYEEEERQRGNFPDRFSGHQFPNYSSELNVNALLLGDSALYLCASSFRGARNEQFFGPGTRLTVL.

V and J are TRBV4-2 and TRBJ2-7, with 10 bases lining up with TRBD2. Germline CDR1 LGHNA, CDR2 YNFKEQ. Germline trimming cut 1 base from V and 1 base from J; bases unmatched to any gene: 1. The CDR3 runs 15 residues. The CDR3 nucleotides are TGTGCCAGCAGCCAAGTAGCGGGGGGATCCTACGAGCAGTACTTC. It is translated as CASSQVAGGSYEQYF.

The CDR3 coding sequence is TGCGCCAGCAGCCCAATCACGGGCGTCTATAGCAATCAGCCCCAGCATTTT. Its translation is CASSPITGVYSNQPQHF. The chain recombines TRBV4-1 with TRBJ1-5, with unresolved D. Germline V gene lookup returns CDR1 MGHRA and CDR2 YSYEKL. V was trimmed by 4 bases and J by 0 bases, leaving 16 bases between them. This CDR3 region has 17 residues.

This clone was observed at least ten times. The V and J genes are TRBV19 and TRBJ1-2; 11 nucleotides line up with TRBD1. Germline V gives CDR1 LNHDA, CDR2 SQIVND (reference sequence). The CDR3 is 13 residues long. The V segment lost 5 bases and the J segment 8 bases; nucleotides outside the gene matches: 4. The CDR3 is CASSPGQGVGYTF. The CDR3 DNA sequence: TGTGCCAGTAGTCCGGGACAGGGGGTCGGCTACACCTTC.

V gene TRBV5-8 combines with J gene TRBJ2-7; the D gene is possibly TRBD2 (6 bases). The CDR3 is 16 residues long. The V gene's germline CDR1 is SGHTS and CDR2 YDEGEE. Trimming removed 0 bases from V and 0 bases from J, with 13 bases in between. The CDR3 is CASSLAWGVSSYEQYF. CDR3 coding DNA: TGTGCCAGCAGCTTGGCGTGGGGGGTCAGCTCCTACGAGCAGTACTTC.

The CDR3 is CASSLAASSYEQYF. The DNA for the CDR3 is TGTGCCAGCAGTTTAGCCGCCAGCTCCTACGAGCAGTACTTC. V is TRBV27 and J is TRBJ2-7; D ambiguous. Germline values: CDR1 MNHEY, CDR2 SMNVEV (reference sequence). This CDR3 contains 14 residues. Trimming stripped 2 bases from V and 0 bases from J, with 8 bases between.

The CDR3 protein is CASRYSGGSTEAFF. DNA for the CDR3: TGTGCCAGTAGATACTCAGGGGGTAGCACTGAAGCTTTCTTT. V and J are TRBV19 and TRBJ1-1, with 7 bases lining up with TRBD1. The junction had 8 bases not matched to a gene; V was cut back by 6 bases and J by 4 bases. This CDR3 contains 14 residues. CDR1 and CDR2 from the germline V gene are LNHDA and SQIVND (reference sequence).

This chain uses TRBV30 with TRBJ2-2, with D tentatively TRBD1 or TRBD2 (5 bases each). The CDR3 spans 17 residues. Germline V gene data show CDR1 as GTSNPN and CDR2 as SVGIG (reference sequence). V lost 2 bases and J lost 6, with 22 bases in between. CDR3 residues: CAWSTRARLGDAGELFF. The CDR3 DNA sequence: TGTGCCTGGAGTACCCGGGCCCGATTGGGGGATGCCGGGGAGCTGTTTTTT.

The chain couples TRBV29-1 to TRBJ1-1; no clear D gene. Trimming took 2 bases from V and 1 from J, leaving 5 bases between them. The CDR3 spans 12 residues. Germline lookup yields CDR1 SQVTM and CDR2 ANQGSEA. The CDR3 DNA reads as TGCAGCGTTGAAATCCAGAACACTGAAGCTTTCTTT. The encoded protein is CSVEIQNTEAFF.

V is TRBV5-4 and J is TRBJ1-2, with D possibly TRBD1 on 5 matching bases. Trimming shortened V by 0 bases and J by 7 bases, and 13 bases separated the two germline ends. CDR3 length: 14 residues. Germline CDR1 and CDR2: SGHNT and YYREEE (reference sequence). In DNA form, the CDR3 reads TGTGCCAGCAGCTTGGCCGGGGGGGTAGGTGGCTACACCTTC. Protein sequence: CASSLAGGVGGYTF.

The chain combines TRBV5-4 with TRBJ2-5, with TRBD2 matching 11 bases. CDR3 length equals 15 residues. CDR1 is SGHNT and CDR2 is YYREEE in the germline V gene (reference sequence). J lost 2 bases, V lost 0 bases, and 0 bases had no gene match. The CDR3 reads CASSLASGGQETQYF. Written as DNA, the CDR3 is TGTGCCAGCAGCTTGGCTAGCGGGGGGCAAGAGACCCAGTACTTC.

The J gene is TRBJ1-2, the V gene TRBV7-2; no definite D call. CDR3 length: 13 residues. Germline assignment: CDR1 SGHTA and CDR2 FQGNSA. Trimming took 4 bases from V and 6 from J, leaving 12 bases between them. CDR3 residues: CASSSNYGDGYTF. In DNA, the CDR3 is TGTGCCAGCAGCTCAAACTACGGTGATGGCTACACCTTC.

The CDR3 reads CAGGISTDTQYF. In DNA, the CDR3 is TGTGCCGGGGGTATAAGCACAGATACGCAGTATTTT. The V and J genes are TRBV2 and TRBJ2-3, with D perhaps being TRBD1 or TRBD2 (5 bases each). This CDR3 region has 12 residues. The V end lost 11 bases, the J end lost 0 bases, and 9 bases lay between the germline ends. Per germline, CDR1 SNHLY and CDR2 FYNNEI.

The CDR3 protein is CASSLEKGGGHSSYEQYF. CDR3 sequence (DNA): TGTGCCAGCAGCTTGGAAAAAGGAGGCGGACATTCCTCCTACGAGCAGTACTTC. V usage is TRBV11-3 and J usage is TRBJ2-7, with D possibly being TRBD1 or TRBD2 (5 bases each). Germline V CDR1 and CDR2: SGHNT, YENEEA. The length of the CDR3 is 18 residues. V shed 3 bases and J shed 0 bases, with 21 bases lying between them.

This clone showed up just a few times. The chain employs TRBV6-5 and TRBJ2-5, with 7 positions matching TRBD1. Germline loops: CDR1 MNHEY, CDR2 SVGAGI. Germline trimming cut 4 bases from V and 4 bases from J; bases unmatched to any gene: 3. There are 13 residues in the CDR3. The CDR3: CASSSGQRETQYF. CDR3 nucleotides: TGTGCCAGCAGTTCGGGACAGAGAGAGACCCAGTACTTC.

The genes are TRBV9 and TRBJ2-7; D is unresolved. Germline V lookup: CDR1 SGDLS, CDR2 YYNGEE. The ends were cut back, 8 bases at V and 7 bases at J, with 10 bases in the middle. The CDR3 spans 10 residues. The CDR3 reads CASKEQEQYF. The CDR3 nucleotides read TGTGCCAGTAAGGAACAAGAGCAGTACTTC.

The CDR3 loop is CASSDEVEDTQYF. The CDR3 coding sequence is TGTGCCAGCAGCGACGAGGTGGAAGATACGCAGTATTTT. The chain has TRBV6-4 and TRBJ2-3; D is unresolved. The CDR3 sequence is 13 residues long. Germline CDR1 and CDR2: MRHNA and SNTAGT. V was pared by 6 bases and J by 5 bases, with 12 bases between.

This chain uses TRBV15 with TRBJ2-5, with D maybe TRBD1 (6 bases). V lost 3 bases, J lost 2 bases, and 7 bases lay in between. This CDR3 contains 13 residues. Per the germline V gene, CDR1 is LNHNV and CDR2 is YYDKDF (reference sequence). The CDR3, as DNA: TGTGCCACCAGCAGGGACAGTCAAGAGACCCAGTACTTC. It translates to CATSRDSQETQYF.

The rearrangement uses TRBV7-2 and TRBJ2-4, with D perhaps TRBD2 (6 bases). Germline CDR1 is SGHTA and CDR2 is FQGNSA. V lost 4 bases to trimming and J lost 6 bases, with 13 bases between them. This CDR3 region has 14 residues. The DNA of the CDR3 is TGTGCCAGCAGCTCGGGGGTGGACGTAAACATTCAGTACTTC. It encodes CASSSGVDVNIQYF.